These 16 T cell receptor beta chains share one sample of origin, sequenced in a study of graft-versus-host responses after intestinal transplantation. Method: immunoSEQ multiplex PCR; TCRdb's copy keeps in-frame clones and lacks some. The data contain about 15,000 clones, around 79% of them seen just once; the ten biggest clones take up roughly 8%. To release intraepithelial and lamina propria lymphocytes, the graft tissue was processed. The sequences come from ileum tissue, collected almost 470 days after intestinal transplant. These receptor sequences come from a human patient who received an intestinal transplant, so some T cells may come from the graft donor.

V gene TRBV6-9 combines with J gene TRBJ1-2; maybe TRBD1 (6 bases). Deletions cut 8 bases from V and 2 bases from J, with 15 bases between. This CDR3 is built from 14 residues. The germline CDR1 and CDR2 sequences are MNHGY and SVAAGI. Written as DNA, the CDR3 is TGTGCCAGCGGGCCGATTACAGGGAACTATGGCTACACCTTC. It specifies CASGPITGNYGYTF.

The gene calls are TRBV10-1 and TRBJ2-5; 8 nucleotides align to TRBD2. The J call could be wrong; TRBJ2-7 is a better fit for the DNA end. The CDR3 is 13 residues long. Looked up from germline, CDR1 is WNHNN and CDR2 is SYGVQD (reference sequence). This chain's CDR3 is CASLSGGAYEQYF. DNA for the CDR3: TGCGCCAGCCTAAGCGGGGGCGCCTACGAGCAGTACTTC.

The table lists this clone with a count of one. The chain has TRBV19 and TRBJ2-1; 12 nucleotides line up with TRBD1. The CDR3 covers 16 residues. Germline CDR1 LNHDA, CDR2 SQIVND (reference sequence). V lost 5 bases and J lost 8; bases outside the gene matches: 10. CDR3 nucleotides: TGTGCCAGTAGTTCCCCCGGGACAGGGGGCGGCGATGAGCAGTTCTTC. Encoded protein: CASSSPGTGGGDEQFF.

V is TRBV5-1 and J is TRBJ2-3; 8 bases are shared with TRBD2. The CDR3 spans 15 residues. Germline CDR1 reads SGHRS; CDR2 reads YFSETQ. After removal of 1 base from V and 5 bases from J, the junction contained 6 bases not matched to a gene. This CDR3 is CASSLTSGRGDTQYF. CDR3 nucleotide sequence: TGCGCCAGCAGCTTGACTTCCGGGAGGGGAGATACGCAGTATTTT.

The gene calls are TRBV7-2 and TRBJ2-2; tentatively, D is TRBD2 (5 bases). Germline V lookup: CDR1 SGHTA, CDR2 FQGNSA. Trimming pared 1 base from V and 4 bases from J, leaving 10 bases between. This CDR3 is 15 amino acids long. As DNA, the CDR3 is TGTGCCAGCAGCTTAGTACTAGTGCTCACCGGGGAGCTGTTTTTT. Residues: CASSLVLVLTGELFF.

This chain joins TRBV7-2 and TRBJ2-7, with 7 bases lining up with TRBD2. V gave up 2 bases and J gave up 2 bases; unmatched junction bases: 6. CDR1 and CDR2 (germline): SGHTA, FQGNSA. CDR3 length equals 15 residues. CDR3 loop: CASSLRASGTYEQYF. The CDR3 DNA sequence: TGTGCCAGCAGCTTAAGGGCTAGCGGTACCTACGAGCAGTACTTC.

The gene calls are TRBV2 and TRBJ2-5; D might be TRBD1 or TRBD2, each matching 5 bases. With the DNA end fitting TRBJ2-7 better, the J assignment may be wrong. The CDR3 sequence is 13 residues long. Per germline, CDR1 SNHLY and CDR2 FYNNEI. The CDR3 nucleotides are TGTGCCGGGGGACCCTGGCCCTCCTACGAGCAGTACTTC. Translation: CAGGPWPSYEQYF.

V usage is TRBV2 and J usage is TRBJ1-2, with D maybe TRBD1 (6 bases). In germline, CDR1 is SNHLY, CDR2 FYNNEI. This CDR3 spans 14 amino acids. V lost 3 bases and J 3 bases, leaving 11 bases between the germline ends. CDR3 nucleotides: TGTGCCAGCAGTGAGCAGGGGCCTCACTATGGCTACACCTTC. Translating it yields CASSEQGPHYGYTF. The full variable domain, in which reference TRBV2 and TRBJ1-2 provide the parts outside the CDR3, is EPEVTQTPSHQVTQMGQEVILRCVPISNHLYFYWYRQILGQKVEFLVSFYNNEISEKSEIFDDQFSVERPDGSNFTLKIRSTKLEDSAMYFCASSEQGPHYGYTFGSGTRLTVV.

This clone occurred once. The chain links TRBV11-3 to TRBJ2-1, with 8 bases identical to TRBD2. J gave up 5 bases and V 5 bases, and 20 bases lay outside the gene matches. From germline, CDR1 is SGHNT and CDR2 YENEEA. The CDR3 contains 19 residues. CDR3 in DNA: TGTGCCAGCAGCCAGCCGCGGACTAGCCGGGACTCCCTGGACAATGAGCAGTTCTTC. It codes for CASSQPRTSRDSLDNEQFF. The full variable domain, its missing parts supplied by reference TRBV11-3 and TRBJ2-1, is EAGVVQSPRYKIIEKKQPVAFWCNPISGHNTLYWYLQNLGQGPELLIRYENEEAVDDSQLPKDRFSAERLKGVDSTLKIQPAELGDSAVYLCASSQPRTSRDSLDNEQFFGPGTRLTVL.

The gene calls are TRBV11-2 and TRBJ2-1; TRBD1 might be the D (5 bases). CDR3 size: 13 residues. Germline lookup yields CDR1 SGHAT and CDR2 FQNNGV. The V end was cut by 5 bases, the J end by 8 bases, with 13 bases between. CDR3 sequence reads: CASSIGAGDEQFF. Written as DNA, the CDR3 is TGTGCCAGCAGCATAGGGGCTGGCGATGAGCAGTTCTTC. The full variable domain, rest sourced from reference TRBV11-2 and TRBJ2-1, is EAGVAQSPRYKIIEKRQSVAFWCNPISGHATLYWYQQILGQGPKLLIQFQNNGVVDDSQLPKDRFSAERLKGVDSTLKIQPAKLEDSAVYLCASSIGAGDEQFFGPGTRLTVL.

This clone was observed a single time. The J gene is TRBJ1-5, the V gene TRBV6-1; weak D call: TRBD1 (5 bases). This CDR3 spans 13 amino acids. Germline assignment: CDR1 MNHNS and CDR2 SASEGT. The V gene lost 9 bases and the J gene lost 4 bases, with 13 bases spanning the gap. CDR3 DNA: TGTGCCAGTAACCGGGACCATAATCAGCCCCAGCATTTT. It specifies CASNRDHNQPQHF.

With respect to this clone: The sample holds other DNA sequences that translate to the same CDR3. The rearrangement joins TRBV29-1 to TRBJ1-2, with D uncertain. V gave up 4 bases and J gave up 4 bases, with 10 bases separating them. The germline V gene has CDR1 SQVTM and CDR2 ANQGSEA. The CDR3 is made up of 12 amino acids. CDR3 loop: CSVGSESYGYTF. The CDR3 bases are TGCAGCGTTGGGTCGGAATCCTATGGCTACACCTTC. Filled out from reference TRBV29-1 and TRBJ1-2, the complete variable domain reads SAVISQKPSRDICQRGTSLTIQCQVDSQVTMMFWYRQQPGQSLTLIATANQGSEATYESGFVIDKFPISRPNLTFSTLTVSNMSPEDSSIYLCSVGSESYGYTFGSGTRLTVV.

The CDR3 DNA reads TGCGCCAGCATTGGACCAGAGGGTCCAGATACGCAGTATTTT. This encodes CASIGPEGPDTQYF. The gene calls are TRBV4-3 and TRBJ2-3, with a tentative D call TRBD2 (5 bases). The CDR3 loop spans 14 amino acids. Germline-derived CDR1 and CDR2 are LGHNA and YSLEER. V lost 7 bases and J 4 bases, leaving 15 bases between the germline ends.

The chain combines TRBV18 with TRBJ2-5, with D perhaps TRBD1 (5 bases). The DNA end is more similar to TRBJ2-7, so the J call may be wrong. The CDR3 runs 14 residues. Germline lookup yields CDR1 KGHSH and CDR2 LQKENI. The CDR3 protein is CASSPTGRGDEQYF. The CDR3 DNA follows: TGTGCCAGCTCACCAACAGGTAGGGGTGACGAGCAGTACTTC.

This sequence joins TRBV7-9 and TRBJ2-3; 11 bases map to TRBD2. Trimming cost V 7 bases and J 0 bases; bases outside gene matches: 12. CDR3 length: 18 amino acids. The germline V gene encodes CDR1 SEHNR and CDR2 FQNEAQ (reference sequence). CDR3 residues: CASTEGGTSGASTDTQYF. In DNA, the CDR3 is TGTGCCAGCACCGAGGGTGGGACTAGCGGAGCTAGCACAGATACGCAGTATTTT.

This chain uses TRBV5-5 with TRBJ2-7, with TRBD2 as a possible D gene (6 bases). Germline CDR1 SGHKS, CDR2 YYEKEE (reference sequence). V was clipped by 4 bases and J by 4 bases, with 9 bases between them. The CDR3 is 12 residues long. CDR3 DNA sequence: TGTGCCAGCAGCCCAGGGACTTACGAGCAGTACTTC. As protein: CASSPGTYEQYF.